This TCR beta chain was sequenced in a study of neurological immune-mediated disorders. The overall study: Among the approximately 34 patients with multiple sclerosis, some 30 were relapsing-remitting, while 3 were secondary progressive.

Over 170 million TCR-beta sequences from 15-18 subjects came out of each sequencing run. MiXCR was run by TCRdb on the 5' RACE reads, yielding one entry per CDR3 protein. Seen here are about 70,000 distinct CDR3 sequences, under 5.5% observed once, and the top ten hold around 2.2%. The CDR3 extends over 15 amino acids. The V gene's germline CDR1 is MNHEY and CDR2 SVGEGT. J was trimmed by 6 bases and V by 6 bases; bases with no gene match: 5. This clonotype was seen ten or more times. The antigen is not known. Study-level points and caveats: The multiple sclerosis repertoire cluster showed no association with any clinical or MRI feature. The authors stated that larger cohorts are needed.

The clonotype was recovered from a woman between 65 and 79 years old with multiple sclerosis. The chain combines TRBV6-2 or TRBV6-3 with TRBJ2-1, with 13 bases that match TRBD2. The specimen was PBMCs. The CDR3 reads CASRTSGRVFNEQFF. DNA of the CDR3: TGTGCCAGCAGAACTAGCGGGAGGGTTTTCAATGAGCAGTTCTTC.